This T cell receptor (beta chain) was recovered during a study of blood T cell repertoires in COVID-19. A Seattle source enrolled patients during active infection and followed them longitudinally. TCRdb's table, derived via immunoSEQ multiplex PCR, lists solely in-frame clones and lacks some. The sample yields about 100,000 clones, 87% seen once. The receptor was derived from a woman aged 45-59 years with COVID-19, enrolled during active disease. The sequenced material came from peripheral blood.

CDR3 DNA sequence: TGCGCCAGCAGCCAACCCCTAACGGAGGCTAGCGGGGGAGCCGGGGCCAAAAACATTCAGTACTTC. Its protein is CASSQPLTEASGGAGAKNIQYF. The rearrangement joins TRBV4-1 to TRBJ2-4; TRBD2 aligns across 10 bases. The V gene's germline CDR1 is MGHRA and CDR2 YSYEKL. This CDR3 contains 22 residues. With 2 bases clipped from V and 1 base from J, the junction kept 20 bases outside the gene matches.